The clone carrying this TCR beta chain was counted ten times or more. The sample is drawn from a study of CD8 T cells in ankylosing spondylitis. TCRdb reprocessed the 5' RACE reads via MiXCR and lists one record per CDR3 protein. The profile covers under 85,000 distinct CDR3 sequences, with approximately 5% appearing a single time and over 2% taken by the ten largest. The length of the CDR3 is 12 residues. With 5 bases removed from V and 7 bases from J, the gap between germline ends came to 8 bases. Germline CDR1 reads SGHTA; CDR2 reads FQGNSA. The receptor's source is a male donor with ankylosing spondylitis or in good health (not recorded which). Specimen: blood, either unsorted or a sorted T cell fraction (not recorded which). The chain is built from TRBV7-2 and TRBJ2-2; the D gene is possibly TRBD2 (5 bases). CDR3 bases: TGTGCCAGCAGCCGGGGTGGCGGGGAGCTGTTTTTT. Translation: CASSRGGGELFF.